Listed below are T cell receptor beta chains from one sample, sequenced in a study of T-cell memory formation after mild COVID-19. In TCRdb, the 5' RACE reads were re-called with MiXCR into one record per CDR3 protein. The sample carries about 400,000 distinct CDR3 sequences, about a quarter recorded once. What was sequenced was PBMCs or a T cell subset sorted from them (not recorded which). These receptors were obtained from an adult woman who had mild COVID-19 (a few samples of this study predate the infection). Cell type and time point are not known. The CDR3 runs from the conserved cysteine through the conserved F or W. A D gene is named only where the DNA matches it firmly. Not all rows give a size; the values are once, few, many and, for expanded clones, a class.

CASSSRGGGETQYF,TGTGCCAGCAGCTCTCGGGGAGGAGGGGAGACCCAGTACTTC,-,-,TRBJ2-5,TRBV7-6
CASSLGDRAEQFF,TGTGCCAGCAGCTTAGGCGACAGGGCGGAGCAGTTCTTC,TRBD1,many,TRBJ2-1,TRBV7-2
CASSPTRGGADTQYF,TGTGCCAGCAGCCCGACTAGGGGAGGGGCAGATACGCAGTATTTT,TRBD2,-,TRBJ2-3,TRBV4-2
CASSIRVPTTNEKLFF,TGTGCCAGCAGTATACGGGTCCCCACAACTAATGAAAAACTGTTTTTT,-,-,TRBJ1-4,TRBV6-5
CATSDVSGDTQYF,TGTGCCACCAGTGATGTCTCAGGGGATACGCAGTATTTT,-,-,TRBJ2-3,TRBV24-1
CASSPLVHGDTEAFF,TGCGCCAGCAGCCCGTTAGTACACGGAGACACTGAAGCTTTCTTT,-,-,TRBJ1-1,TRBV4-1
CASSPSGRRAYEQFF,TGTGCCAGCAGCCCATCCGGCCGGAGGGCCTATGAGCAGTTCTTC,-,-,TRBJ2-1,TRBV28
CASSYPAGQGWEQYF,TGTGCCAGCAGTTACCCTGCCGGACAGGGATGGGAGCAGTACTTC,TRBD1,-,TRBJ2-7,TRBV25-1
CASSIPWSSGYEAFF,TGTGCCAGTAGTATACCCTGGTCCAGCGGATATGAAGCTTTCTTT,-,-,TRBJ1-1,TRBV19
CASSVTGGSYEQYF,TGTGCCAGCAGCGTTACAGGGGGCTCCTACGAGCAGTACTTC,TRBD1,few,TRBJ2-7,TRBV9
CSASLGTGNGYTF,TGCAGTGCTAGCCTCGGTACGGGTAATGGCTACACCTTC,-,-,TRBJ1-2,TRBV20-1
CATSSGAYNEQFF,TGTGCCACCAGTAGTGGGGCCTACAATGAGCAGTTCTTC,-,-,TRBJ2-1,TRBV24-1
CASSLVRGRNTEAFF,TGCGCCAGCAGCTTGGTCCGAGGACGGAACACTGAAGCTTTCTTT,-,few,TRBJ1-1,TRBV5-1
CSAILTGELFF,TGCAGCGCCATATTAACCGGGGAGCTGTTTTTT,-,once,TRBJ2-2,TRBV29-1
CASDGRTSGNTGELFF,TGTGCCAGCGATGGACGGACTAGCGGTAACACCGGGGAGCTGTTTTTT,TRBD2,-,TRBJ2-2,TRBV12-3/TRBV12-4
CASSSRGGTEAFF,TGTGCCAGCAGTTCGAGGGGGGGCACTGAAGCTTTCTTT,-,many,TRBJ1-1,TRBV12-3/TRBV12-4
CASSPAGGNDEQYF,TGTGCCAGTAGTCCCGCGGGAGGTAATGACGAGCAGTACTTC,TRBD2,few,TRBJ2-7,TRBV19
CASSSPGQGAYNEQFF,TGTGCCAGCAGCTCGCCCGGACAGGGGGCGTACAATGAGCAGTTCTTC,TRBD1,-,TRBJ2-1,TRBV5-4
CATSRGNNEQFF,TGTGCCACCAGTAGGGGGAATAATGAGCAGTTCTTC,-,-,TRBJ2-1,TRBV24-1
CASSLTTGNTEAFF,TGTGCCAGCAGCCTTACGACGGGGAACACTGAAGCTTTCTTT,-,-,TRBJ1-1,TRBV7-3
CASSRARTGGINEQFF,TGTGCCAGCAGCCGAGCCCGGACAGGGGGCATCAATGAGCAGTTCTTC,TRBD1,-,TRBJ2-1,TRBV27
CATSGQGVYSPLHF,TGTGCCACCAGCGGACAGGGGGTATATTCACCCCTCCACTTT,TRBD1,-,TRBJ1-6,TRBV15
CSATSRTSGGQETQYF,TGCAGTGCTACTTCTAGGACTAGCGGGGGACAAGAGACCCAGTACTTC,TRBD2,few,TRBJ2-5,TRBV20-1
CASSPLSGGSPYEQYF,TGTGCCAGCAGTCCCCTCTCGGGCGGGAGTCCCTACGAGCAGTACTTC,TRBD2,few,TRBJ2-7,TRBV27
CSAIGLAGVYEQYF,TGCAGTGCTATCGGACTAGCGGGAGTCTACGAGCAGTACTTC,TRBD2,-,TRBJ2-7,TRBV20-1
CASSFRDEQYF,TGTGCCAGCAGCTTCAGGGACGAGCAGTACTTC,-,-,TRBJ2-7,TRBV5-6
CAVRGGRGSYEQYF,TGTGCCGTCAGAGGGGGGCGCGGTTCCTACGAGCAGTACTTC,-,-,TRBJ2-7,TRBV6-2/TRBV6-3
CASSISGTSGYEQYF,TGTGCCAGCAGCATAAGCGGGACTAGCGGATACGAGCAGTACTTC,TRBD2,few,TRBJ2-7,TRBV14
CASSHRLAGDTQYF,TGCGCCAGCAGCCACCGACTAGCGGGAGATACGCAGTATTTT,TRBD2,-,TRBJ2-3,TRBV4-1
CASSRDQNTGELFF,TGTGCCAGCAGCCGGGACCAGAACACCGGGGAGCTGTTTTTT,-,-,TRBJ2-2,TRBV3-1
CAISEGALNTEAFF,TGTGCCATCAGTGAAGGGGCGTTGAACACTGAAGCTTTCTTT,-,-,TRBJ1-1,TRBV10-3
CASSTVLLTSDAGYTF,TGTGCCAGCAGTACGGTTTTACTTACTTCGGATGCTGGCTACACCTTC,-,few,TRBJ1-2,TRBV6-5
CASSISGGESTDTQYF,TGTGCCAGCAGCATATCCGGGGGGGAAAGCACAGATACGCAGTATTTT,TRBD2,-,TRBJ2-3,TRBV12-3/TRBV12-4
CAVGTVAKNIQYF,TGTGCTGTGGGGACAGTGGCCAAAAACATTCAGTACTTC,TRBD1,few,TRBJ2-4,TRBV6-2/TRBV6-3
CASSQIGRVDGAFF,TGCGCCAGCAGCCAGATTGGGAGGGTGGACGGAGCTTTCTTT,-,-,TRBJ1-1,TRBV4-1
CASSVGHRALDEQFF,TGTGCCAGCAGCGTGGGCCACCGGGCTTTGGATGAGCAGTTCTTC,-,-,TRBJ2-1,TRBV11-3
CASSLTGGTSTGANVLTF,TGTGCCAGCAGCTTAACGGGCGGAACTAGTACGGGGGCCAACGTCCTGACTTTC,-,few,TRBJ2-6,TRBV7-2
CASSETGGYGYTF,TGTGCCAGCAGCGAAACAGGGGGCTATGGCTACACCTTC,TRBD1,few,TRBJ1-2,TRBV7-9
CASSWGRGETQYF,TGTGCCAGCAGCTGGGGGCGTGGAGAGACCCAGTACTTC,-,few,TRBJ2-5,TRBV7-2
CACSSSTDTQYF,TGTGCCTGCAGTTCTAGCACAGATACGCAGTATTTT,-,-,TRBJ2-3,TRBV11-2
CASSSGRGGETQYF,TGCGCCAGCAGCTCCGGACGGGGTGGGGAGACCCAGTACTTC,-,few,TRBJ2-5,TRBV5-1
CASDFLRGPRTYEQYF,TGTGCCAGTGATTTTCTCAGGGGGCCTAGAACTTACGAGCAGTACTTC,TRBD1,-,TRBJ2-7,TRBV6-2/TRBV6-3
CASSLALGGISEAFF,TGTGCCAGCAGTTTAGCCCTTGGGGGGATATCTGAAGCTTTCTTT,-,-,TRBJ1-1,TRBV12-3/TRBV12-4
CASSLLGRGTGNEQFF,TGTGCCAGCAGCTTATTGGGCAGGGGAACGGGGAATGAGCAGTTCTTC,-,-,TRBJ2-1,TRBV7-2
CASSGEARQPQHF,TGTGCCAGCAGTGGGGAGGCGCGGCAGCCCCAGCATTTT,-,-,TRBJ1-5,TRBV2
CASSPSRTADSSTDTQYF,TGTGCCAGCTCACCCTCAAGGACAGCGGACTCTAGCACAGATACGCAGTATTTT,-,few,TRBJ2-3,TRBV18
CASSQTRGAISPLHF,TGTGCCAGCAGCCAGACCCGGGGGGCAATTTCACCCCTCCACTTT,-,few,TRBJ1-6,TRBV4-2
CASSPKTSGRPQETQYF,TGTGCCAGCAGTCCCAAGACTAGCGGGAGACCCCAAGAGACCCAGTACTTC,TRBD2,-,TRBJ2-5,TRBV27
CASSPAGTASEAFF,TGTGCCAGCAGTCCGGCCGGGACAGCGTCTGAAGCTTTCTTT,TRBD1,-,TRBJ1-1,TRBV25-1